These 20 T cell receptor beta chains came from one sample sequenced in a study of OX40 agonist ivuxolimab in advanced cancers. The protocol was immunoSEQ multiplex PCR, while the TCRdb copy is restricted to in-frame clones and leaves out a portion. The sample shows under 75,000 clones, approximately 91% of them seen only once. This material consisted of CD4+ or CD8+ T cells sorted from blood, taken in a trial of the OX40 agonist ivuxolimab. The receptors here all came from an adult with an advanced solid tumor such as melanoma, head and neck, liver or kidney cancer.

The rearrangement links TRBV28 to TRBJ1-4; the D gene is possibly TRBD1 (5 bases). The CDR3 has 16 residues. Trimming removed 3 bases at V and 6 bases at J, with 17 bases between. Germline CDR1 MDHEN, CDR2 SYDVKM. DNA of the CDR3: TGTGCCAGCAGTTTCGGGTTGGTTGGGGGGGATGAAAAACTGTTTTTT. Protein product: CASSFGLVGGDEKLFF. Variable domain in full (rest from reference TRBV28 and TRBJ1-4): DVKVTQSSRYLVKRTGEKVFLECVQDMDHENMFWYRQDPGLGLRLIYFSYDVKMKEKGDIPEGYSVSREKKERFSLILESASTNQTSMYLCASSFGLVGGDEKLFFGSGTQLSVL.

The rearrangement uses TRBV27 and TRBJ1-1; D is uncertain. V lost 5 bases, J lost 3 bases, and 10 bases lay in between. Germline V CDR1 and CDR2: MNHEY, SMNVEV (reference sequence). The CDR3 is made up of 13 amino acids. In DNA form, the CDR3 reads TGTGCCAGCAGTCCCGTTAGGGACACTGAAGCTTTCTTT. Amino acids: CASSPVRDTEAFF.

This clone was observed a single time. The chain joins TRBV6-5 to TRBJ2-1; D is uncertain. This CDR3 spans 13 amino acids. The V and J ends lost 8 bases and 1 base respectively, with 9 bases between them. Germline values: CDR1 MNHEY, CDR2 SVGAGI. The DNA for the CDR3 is TGTGCCAGCTCTCAGATTTCCTACAATGAGCAGTTCTTC. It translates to CASSQISYNEQFF.

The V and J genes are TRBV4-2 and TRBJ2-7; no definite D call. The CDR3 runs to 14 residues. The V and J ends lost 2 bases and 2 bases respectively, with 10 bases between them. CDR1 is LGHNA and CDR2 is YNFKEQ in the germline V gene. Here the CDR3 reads CASSQNEIAYEQYF. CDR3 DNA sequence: TGTGCCAGCAGCCAAAACGAGATTGCCTACGAGCAGTACTTC.

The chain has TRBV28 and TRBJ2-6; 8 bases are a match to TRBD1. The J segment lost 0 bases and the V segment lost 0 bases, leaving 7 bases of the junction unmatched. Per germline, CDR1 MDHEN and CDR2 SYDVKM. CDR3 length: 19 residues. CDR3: CASSLWPGTGRSGANVLTF. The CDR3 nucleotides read TGTGCCAGCAGTTTATGGCCTGGGACAGGCCGCTCTGGGGCCAACGTCCTGACTTTC.

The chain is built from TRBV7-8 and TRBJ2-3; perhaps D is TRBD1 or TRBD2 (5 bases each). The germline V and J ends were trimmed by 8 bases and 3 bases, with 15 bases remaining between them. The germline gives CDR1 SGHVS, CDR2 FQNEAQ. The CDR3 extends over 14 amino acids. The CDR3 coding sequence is TGTGCCAGCTGGAACCGGGACCCAACAGATACGCAGTATTTT. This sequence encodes CASWNRDPTDTQYF.

This chain's CDR3 is CASSLGLDGEQYF. Written as DNA, the CDR3 is TGTGCCAGCAGCTTAGGTCTAGACGGAGAGCAGTACTTC. The V and J genes are TRBV7-8 and TRBJ2-5, with unresolved D. Germline V gene lookup returns CDR1 SGHVS and CDR2 FQNEAQ. The V end was cut by 1 base, the J end by 11 bases, with 14 bases between. This CDR3 has 13 residues.

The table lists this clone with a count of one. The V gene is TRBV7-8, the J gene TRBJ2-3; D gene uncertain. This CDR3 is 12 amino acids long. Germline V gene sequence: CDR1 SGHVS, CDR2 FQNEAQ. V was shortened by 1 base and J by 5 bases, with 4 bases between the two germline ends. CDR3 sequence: CASSLVGDTQYF. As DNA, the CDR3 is TGTGCCAGCAGCTTAGTTGGAGATACGCAGTATTTT.

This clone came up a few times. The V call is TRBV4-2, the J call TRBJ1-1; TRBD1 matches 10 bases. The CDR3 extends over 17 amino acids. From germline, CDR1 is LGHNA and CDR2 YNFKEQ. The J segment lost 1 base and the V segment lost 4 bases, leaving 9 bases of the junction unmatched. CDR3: CASSLLPGQGKNTEAFF. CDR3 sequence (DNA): TGTGCCAGCAGCCTCCTACCGGGACAGGGGAAGAACACTGAAGCTTTCTTT.

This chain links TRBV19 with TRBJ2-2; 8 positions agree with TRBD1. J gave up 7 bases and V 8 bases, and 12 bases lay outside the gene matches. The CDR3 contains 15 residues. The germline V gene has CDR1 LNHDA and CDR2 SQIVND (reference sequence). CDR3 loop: CASFSFRGRGGELFF. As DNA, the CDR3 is TGTGCCAGTTTTTCCTTCAGGGGGCGCGGCGGGGAGCTGTTTTTT.

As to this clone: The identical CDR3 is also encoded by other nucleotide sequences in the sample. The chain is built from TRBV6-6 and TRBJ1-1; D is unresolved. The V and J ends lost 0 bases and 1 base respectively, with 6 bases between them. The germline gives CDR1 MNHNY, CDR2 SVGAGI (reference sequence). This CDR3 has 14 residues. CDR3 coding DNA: TGTGCCAGCAGTTACTCGCCGGGGAACACTGAAGCTTTCTTT. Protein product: CASSYSPGNTEAFF.

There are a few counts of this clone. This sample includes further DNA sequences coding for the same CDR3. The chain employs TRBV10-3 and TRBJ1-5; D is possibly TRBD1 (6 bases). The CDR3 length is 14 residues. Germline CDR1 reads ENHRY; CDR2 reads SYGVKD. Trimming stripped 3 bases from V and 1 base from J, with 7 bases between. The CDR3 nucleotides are TGTGCCATCAGTGATACAGGGAGCAATCAGCCCCAGCATTTT. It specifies CAISDTGSNQPQHF.

For the CDR3, the DNA is TGTGCCAGCAGCGGTGGACTAGCGGACTCCTACGAGCAGTACTTC. Amino acids: CASSGGLADSYEQYF. J is TRBJ2-7 and V is TRBV9; 10 nucleotides agree with TRBD2. Losses at the gene ends were 3 bases for V and 0 bases for J; bases not matched to a gene: 3. Germline V gene lookup returns CDR1 SGDLS and CDR2 YYNGEE. CDR3 length equals 15 residues.

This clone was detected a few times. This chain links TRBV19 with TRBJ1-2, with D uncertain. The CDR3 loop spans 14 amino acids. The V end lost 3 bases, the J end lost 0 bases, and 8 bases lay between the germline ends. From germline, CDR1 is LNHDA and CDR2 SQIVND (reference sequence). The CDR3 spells CASSISTPNYGYTF. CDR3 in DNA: TGTGCCAGTAGTATCTCGACACCTAACTATGGCTACACCTTC. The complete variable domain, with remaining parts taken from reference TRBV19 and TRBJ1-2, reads DGGITQSPKYLFRKEGQNVTLSCEQNLNHDAMYWYRQDPGQGLRLIYYSQIVNDFQKGDIAEGYSVSREKKESFPLTVTSAQKNPTAFYLCASSISTPNYGYTFGSGTRLTVV.

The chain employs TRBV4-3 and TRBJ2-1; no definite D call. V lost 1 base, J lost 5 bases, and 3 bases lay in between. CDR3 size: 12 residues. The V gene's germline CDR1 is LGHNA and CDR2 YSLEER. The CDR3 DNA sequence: TGCGCCAGCAGCCAAGTTAACAATGAGCAGTTCTTC. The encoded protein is CASSQVNNEQFF.

In DNA form, the CDR3 reads TGTGCCAGCAGCCAAGTGGTGACTAGCGGCCCAACAGATACGCAGTATTTT. Its protein product is CASSQVVTSGPTDTQYF. The chain has TRBV14 and TRBJ2-3, with 9 bases matching TRBD2. Unmatched junction bases numbered 8, after V lost 1 base and J lost 3 bases. In germline, CDR1 is SGHDN, CDR2 FVKESK. The CDR3 sequence is 17 residues long.

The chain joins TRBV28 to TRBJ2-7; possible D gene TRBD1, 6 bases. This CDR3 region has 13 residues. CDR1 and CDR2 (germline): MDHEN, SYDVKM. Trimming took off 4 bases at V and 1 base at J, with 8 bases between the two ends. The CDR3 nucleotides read TGTGCCAGCAGTTCGACAGGATCCTACGAGCAGTACTTC. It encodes CASSSTGSYEQYF.

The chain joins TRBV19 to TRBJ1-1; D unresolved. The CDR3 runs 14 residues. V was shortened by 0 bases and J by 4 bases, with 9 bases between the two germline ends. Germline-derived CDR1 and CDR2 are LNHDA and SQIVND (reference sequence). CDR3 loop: CASSIDQGSTEAFF. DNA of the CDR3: TGTGCCAGTAGTATAGATCAAGGGTCCACTGAAGCTTTCTTT.

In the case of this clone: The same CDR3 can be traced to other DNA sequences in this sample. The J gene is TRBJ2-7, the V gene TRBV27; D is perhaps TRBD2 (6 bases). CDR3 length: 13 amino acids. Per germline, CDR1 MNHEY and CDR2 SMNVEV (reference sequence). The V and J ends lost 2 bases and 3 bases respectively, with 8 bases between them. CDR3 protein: CASSLGGSYEQYF. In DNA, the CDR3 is TGTGCCAGCAGTTTAGGGGGGAGCTACGAGCAGTACTTC.

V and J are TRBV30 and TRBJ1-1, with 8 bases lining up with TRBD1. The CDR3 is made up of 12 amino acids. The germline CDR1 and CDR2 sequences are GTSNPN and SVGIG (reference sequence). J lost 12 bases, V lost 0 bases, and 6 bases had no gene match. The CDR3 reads CAWSVEDRVTFF. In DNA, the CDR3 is TGTGCCTGGAGTGTAGAGGACAGGGTAACTTTCTTT.